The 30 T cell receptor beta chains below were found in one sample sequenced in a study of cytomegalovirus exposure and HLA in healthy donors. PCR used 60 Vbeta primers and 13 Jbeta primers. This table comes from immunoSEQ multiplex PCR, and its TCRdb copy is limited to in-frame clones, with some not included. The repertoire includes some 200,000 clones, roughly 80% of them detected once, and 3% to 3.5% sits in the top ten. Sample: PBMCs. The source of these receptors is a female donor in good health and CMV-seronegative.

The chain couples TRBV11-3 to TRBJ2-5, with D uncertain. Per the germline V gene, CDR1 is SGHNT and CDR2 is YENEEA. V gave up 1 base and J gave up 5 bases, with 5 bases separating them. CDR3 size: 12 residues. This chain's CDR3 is CASSLVGETQYF. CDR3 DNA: TGTGCCAGCAGCTTAGTCGGGGAGACCCAGTACTTC.

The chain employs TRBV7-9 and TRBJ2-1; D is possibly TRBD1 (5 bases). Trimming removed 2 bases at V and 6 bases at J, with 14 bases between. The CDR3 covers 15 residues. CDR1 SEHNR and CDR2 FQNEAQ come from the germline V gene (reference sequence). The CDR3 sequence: CASSLSTGGANEQFF. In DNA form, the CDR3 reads TGTGCCAGCAGCTTATCTACAGGTGGGGCCAATGAGCAGTTCTTC.

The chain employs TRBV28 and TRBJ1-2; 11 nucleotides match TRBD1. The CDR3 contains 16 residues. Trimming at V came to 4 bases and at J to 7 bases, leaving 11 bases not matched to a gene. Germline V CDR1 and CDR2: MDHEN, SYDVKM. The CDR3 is CASSWSGTGGMSGYTF. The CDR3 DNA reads TGTGCCAGCAGTTGGTCCGGGACAGGGGGAATGAGTGGCTACACCTTC.

The CDR3 is CAWSVGQGFNYGYTF. The CDR3 region has the DNA TGTGCCTGGAGTGTGGGACAGGGGTTCAACTATGGCTACACCTTC. V usage is TRBV30 and J usage is TRBJ1-2, with 10 bases lining up with TRBD1. Germline V gene data show CDR1 as GTSNPN and CDR2 as SVGIG (reference sequence). This CDR3 spans 15 amino acids. V trimming: 0 bases; J trimming: 2 bases; junction bases outside the gene matches: 3.

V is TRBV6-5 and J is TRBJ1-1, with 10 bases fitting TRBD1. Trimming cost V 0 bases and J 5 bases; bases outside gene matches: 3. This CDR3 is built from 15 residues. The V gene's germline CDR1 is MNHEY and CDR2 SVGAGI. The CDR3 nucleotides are TGTGCCAGCAGTTACTCGAGGGACAGGGGTACTGAAGCTTTCTTT. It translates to CASSYSRDRGTEAFF.

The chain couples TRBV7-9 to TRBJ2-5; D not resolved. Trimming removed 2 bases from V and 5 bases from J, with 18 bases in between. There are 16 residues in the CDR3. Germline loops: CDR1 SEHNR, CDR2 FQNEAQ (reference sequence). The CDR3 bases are TGTGCCAGCAGCTTACAAGGTGGCGGAATCGCGGAGACCCAGTACTTC. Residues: CASSLQGGGIAETQYF.

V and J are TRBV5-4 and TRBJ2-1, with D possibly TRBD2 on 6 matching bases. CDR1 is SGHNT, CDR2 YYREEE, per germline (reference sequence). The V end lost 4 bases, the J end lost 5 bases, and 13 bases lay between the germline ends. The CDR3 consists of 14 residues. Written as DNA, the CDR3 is TGTGCCAGCAGCCGCGCGGGACTCAACAATGAGCAGTTCTTC. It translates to CASSRAGLNNEQFF.

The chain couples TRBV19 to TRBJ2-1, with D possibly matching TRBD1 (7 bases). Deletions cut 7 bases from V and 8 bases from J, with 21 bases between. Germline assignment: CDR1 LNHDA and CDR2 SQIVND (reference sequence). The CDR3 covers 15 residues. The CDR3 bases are TGTGCCAGTACCAACCCGACAGGGCCGGGGGATGAGCAGTTCTTC. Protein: CASTNPTGPGDEQFF.

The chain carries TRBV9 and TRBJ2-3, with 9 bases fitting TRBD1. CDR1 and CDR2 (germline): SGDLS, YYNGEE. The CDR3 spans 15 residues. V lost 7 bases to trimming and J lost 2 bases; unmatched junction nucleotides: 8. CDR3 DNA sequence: TGTGCCAGCGCAAAGCGGGACAGGGACACAGATACGCAGTATTTT. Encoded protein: CASAKRDRDTDTQYF. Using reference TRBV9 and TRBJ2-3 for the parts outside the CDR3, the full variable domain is DSGVTQTPKHLITATGQRVTLRCSPRSGDLSVYWYQQSLDQGLQFLIQYYNGEERAKGNILERFSAQQFPDLHSELNLSSLELGDSALYFCASAKRDRDTDTQYFGPGTRLTVL.

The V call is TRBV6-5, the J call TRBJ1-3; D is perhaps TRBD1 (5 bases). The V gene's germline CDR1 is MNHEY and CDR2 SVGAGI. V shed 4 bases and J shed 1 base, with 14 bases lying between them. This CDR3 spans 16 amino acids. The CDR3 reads CASSSRGGSSGNTIYF. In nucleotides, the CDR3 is TGTGCCAGCAGTTCCCGTGGGGGGTCTTCTGGAAACACCATATATTTT.

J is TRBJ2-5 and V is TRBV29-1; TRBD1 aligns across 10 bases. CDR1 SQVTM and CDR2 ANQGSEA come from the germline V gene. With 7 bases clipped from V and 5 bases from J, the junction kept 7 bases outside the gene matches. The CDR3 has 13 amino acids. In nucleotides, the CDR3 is TGCAGCGGGCCCGGGACAGGGGTTGAGACCCAGTACTTC. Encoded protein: CSGPGTGVETQYF. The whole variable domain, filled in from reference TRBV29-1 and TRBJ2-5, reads SAVISQKPSRDICQRGTSLTIQCQVDSQVTMMFWYRQQPGQSLTLIATANQGSEATYESGFVIDKFPISRPNLTFSTLTVSNMSPEDSSIYLCSGPGTGVETQYFGPGTRLLVL.

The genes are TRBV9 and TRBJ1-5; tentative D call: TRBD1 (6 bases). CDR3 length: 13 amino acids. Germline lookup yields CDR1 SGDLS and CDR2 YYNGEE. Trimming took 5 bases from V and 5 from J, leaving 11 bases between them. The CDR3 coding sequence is TGTGCCAGCAGTACTACAGGGTATCAGCCCCAGCATTTT. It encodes CASSTTGYQPQHF.

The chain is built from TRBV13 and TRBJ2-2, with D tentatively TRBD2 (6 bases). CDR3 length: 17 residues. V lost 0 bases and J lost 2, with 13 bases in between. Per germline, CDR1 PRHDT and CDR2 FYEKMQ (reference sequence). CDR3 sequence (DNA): TGTGCCAGCAGCTTAGGTCTTCTAGCGAGTAACACCGGGGAGCTGTTTTTT. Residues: CASSLGLLASNTGELFF.

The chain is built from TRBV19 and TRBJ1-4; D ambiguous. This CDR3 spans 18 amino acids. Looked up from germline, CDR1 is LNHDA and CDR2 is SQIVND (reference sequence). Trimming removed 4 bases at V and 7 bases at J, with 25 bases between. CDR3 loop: CASSTPGWSVRCSEKLFF. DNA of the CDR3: TGTGCCAGTAGTACCCCCGGGTGGAGTGTACGGTGTAGTGAAAAACTGTTTTTT.

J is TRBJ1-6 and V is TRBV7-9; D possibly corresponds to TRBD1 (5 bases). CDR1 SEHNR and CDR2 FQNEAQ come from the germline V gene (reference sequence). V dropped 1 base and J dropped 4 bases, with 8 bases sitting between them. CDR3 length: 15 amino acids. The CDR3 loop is CASSLGGAYNSPLHF. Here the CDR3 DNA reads TGTGCCAGCAGCTTAGGGGGCGCTTATAATTCACCCCTCCACTTT. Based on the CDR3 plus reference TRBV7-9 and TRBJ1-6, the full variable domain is DTGVSQNPRHKITKRGQNVTFRCDPISEHNRLYWYRQTLGQGPEFLTYFQNEAQLEKSRLLSDRFSAERPKGSFSTLEIQRTEQGDSAMYLCASSLGGAYNSPLHFGNGTRLTVT.

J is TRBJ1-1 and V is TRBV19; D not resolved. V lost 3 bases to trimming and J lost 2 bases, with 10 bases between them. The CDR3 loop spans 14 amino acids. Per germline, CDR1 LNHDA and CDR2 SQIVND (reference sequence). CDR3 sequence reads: CASSMAAVNTEAFF. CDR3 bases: TGTGCCAGTAGTATGGCGGCGGTTAACACTGAAGCTTTCTTT. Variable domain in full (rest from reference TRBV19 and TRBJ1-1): DGGITQSPKYLFRKEGQNVTLSCEQNLNHDAMYWYRQDPGQGLRLIYYSQIVNDFQKGDIAEGYSVSREKKESFPLTVTSAQKNPTAFYLCASSMAAVNTEAFFGQGTRLTVV.

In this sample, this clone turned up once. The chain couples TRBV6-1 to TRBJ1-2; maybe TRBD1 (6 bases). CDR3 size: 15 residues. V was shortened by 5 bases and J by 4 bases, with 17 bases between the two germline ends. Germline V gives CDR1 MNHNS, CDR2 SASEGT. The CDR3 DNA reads TGTGCCAGCAGTCACAACATGGACAGCCCCTATGGCTACACCTTC. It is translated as CASSHNMDSPYGYTF.

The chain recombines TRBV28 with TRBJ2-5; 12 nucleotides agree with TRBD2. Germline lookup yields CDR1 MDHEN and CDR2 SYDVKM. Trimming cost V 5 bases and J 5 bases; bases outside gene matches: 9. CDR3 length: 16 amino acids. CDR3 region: CASSPGLAGRRETQYF. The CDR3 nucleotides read TGTGCCAGCAGTCCCGGACTAGCGGGAAGGAGGGAGACCCAGTACTTC. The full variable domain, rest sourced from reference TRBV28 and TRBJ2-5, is DVKVTQSSRYLVKRTGEKVFLECVQDMDHENMFWYRQDPGLGLRLIYFSYDVKMKEKGDIPEGYSVSREKKERFSLILESASTNQTSMYLCASSPGLAGRRETQYFGPGTRLLVL.

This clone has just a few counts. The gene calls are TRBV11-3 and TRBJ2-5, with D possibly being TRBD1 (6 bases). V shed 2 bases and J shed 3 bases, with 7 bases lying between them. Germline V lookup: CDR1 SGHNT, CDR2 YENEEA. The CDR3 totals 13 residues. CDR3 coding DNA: TGTGCCAGCAGCTTAACAGGGAAAGAGACCCAGTACTTC. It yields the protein CASSLTGKETQYF.

The DNA of the CDR3 is TGTGCCAGCAGCCGCAGCCCTACTAGCGGGGGTAACAATGAGCAGTTCTTC. It encodes CASSRSPTSGGNNEQFF. The rearrangement uses TRBV9 and TRBJ2-1; 11 bases line up with TRBD2. Trimming at V came to 4 bases and at J to 5 bases, leaving 11 bases not matched to a gene. Germline loops: CDR1 SGDLS, CDR2 YYNGEE. The CDR3 spans 17 residues.

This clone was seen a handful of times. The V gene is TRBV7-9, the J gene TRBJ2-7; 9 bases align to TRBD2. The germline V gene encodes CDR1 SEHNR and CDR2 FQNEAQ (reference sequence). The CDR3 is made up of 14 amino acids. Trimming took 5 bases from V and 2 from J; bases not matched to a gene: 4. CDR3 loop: CASSPIAGAYEQYF. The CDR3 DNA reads TGTGCCAGCAGCCCTATAGCGGGAGCCTACGAGCAGTACTTC.

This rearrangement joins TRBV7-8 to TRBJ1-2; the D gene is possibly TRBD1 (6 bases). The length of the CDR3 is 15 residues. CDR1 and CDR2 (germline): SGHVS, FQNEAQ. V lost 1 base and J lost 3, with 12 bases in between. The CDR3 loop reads CASSLVVGADYGYTF. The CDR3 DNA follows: TGTGCCAGCAGCTTAGTGGTGGGGGCGGACTATGGCTACACCTTC.

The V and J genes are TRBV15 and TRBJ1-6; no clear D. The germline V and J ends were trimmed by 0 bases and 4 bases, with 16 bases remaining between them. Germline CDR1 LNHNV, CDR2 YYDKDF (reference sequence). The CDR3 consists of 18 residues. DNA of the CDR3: TGTGCCACCAGCAGAGATGGAGGTCTAAGCTCGTATAATTCACCCCTCCACTTT. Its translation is CATSRDGGLSSYNSPLHF. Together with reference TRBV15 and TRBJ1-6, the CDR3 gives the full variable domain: DAMVIQNPRYQVTQFGKPVTLSCSQTLNHNVMYWYQQKSSQAPKLLFHYYDKDFNNEADTPDNFQSRRPNTSFCFLDIRSPGLGDTAMYLCATSRDGGLSSYNSPLHFGNGTRLTVT.

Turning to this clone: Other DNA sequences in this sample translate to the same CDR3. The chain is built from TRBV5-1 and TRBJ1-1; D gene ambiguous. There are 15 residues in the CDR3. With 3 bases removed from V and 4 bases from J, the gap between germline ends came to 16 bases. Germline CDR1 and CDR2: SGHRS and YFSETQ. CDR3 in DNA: TGCGCCAGCAGCTCAGATGGGCGGGTAGTCACTGAAGCTTTCTTT. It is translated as CASSSDGRVVTEAFF.

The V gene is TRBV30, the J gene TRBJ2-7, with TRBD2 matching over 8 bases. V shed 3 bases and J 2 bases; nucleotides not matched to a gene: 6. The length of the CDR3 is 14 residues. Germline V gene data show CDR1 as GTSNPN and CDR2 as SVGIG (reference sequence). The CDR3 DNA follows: TGTGCCTGGAGGTTGTCTAGCGGGCCCTACGAGCAGTACTTC. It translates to CAWRLSSGPYEQYF. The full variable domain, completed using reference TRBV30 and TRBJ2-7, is SQTIHQWPATLVQPVGSPLSLECTVEGTSNPNLYWYRQAAGRGLQLLFYSVGIGQISSEVPQNLSASRPQDRQFILSSKKLLLSDSGFYLCAWRLSSGPYEQYFGPGTRLTVT.

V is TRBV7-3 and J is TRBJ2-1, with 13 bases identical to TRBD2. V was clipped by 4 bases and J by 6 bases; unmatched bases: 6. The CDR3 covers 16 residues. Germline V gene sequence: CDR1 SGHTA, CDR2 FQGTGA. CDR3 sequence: CASSSQGTSGVNEQFF. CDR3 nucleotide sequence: TGTGCCAGCAGCTCCCAGGGGACTAGCGGGGTCAATGAGCAGTTCTTC.

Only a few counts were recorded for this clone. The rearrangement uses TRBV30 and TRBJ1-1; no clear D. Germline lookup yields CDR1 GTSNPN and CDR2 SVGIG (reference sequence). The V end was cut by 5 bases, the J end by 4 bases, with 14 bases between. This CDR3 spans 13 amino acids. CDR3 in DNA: TGTGCCTGGGCAGGCAGGCCGCCCACTGAAGCTTTCTTT. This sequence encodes CAWAGRPPTEAFF.

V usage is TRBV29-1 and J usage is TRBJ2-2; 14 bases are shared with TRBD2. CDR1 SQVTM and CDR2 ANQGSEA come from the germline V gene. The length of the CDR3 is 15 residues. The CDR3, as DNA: TGCAACGTCTTGGGACTAGCGGGAGACACCGGGGAGCTGTTTTTT. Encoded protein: CNVLGLAGDTGELFF.

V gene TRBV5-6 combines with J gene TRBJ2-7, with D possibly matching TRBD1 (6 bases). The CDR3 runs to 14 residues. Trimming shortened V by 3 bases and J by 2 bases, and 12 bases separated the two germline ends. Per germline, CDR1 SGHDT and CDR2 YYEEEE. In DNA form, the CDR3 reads TGTGCCAGCAGCTACCGGACAGTTACCTACGAGCAGTACTTC. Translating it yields CASSYRTVTYEQYF.

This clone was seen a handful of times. CDR3 nucleotide sequence: TGCAGCGTTGAGGGGCCTCTGGGACAGCAAATGGGTGGCTACACCTTC. Amino acids: CSVEGPLGQQMGGYTF. The chain couples TRBV29-1 to TRBJ1-2; 7 bases match TRBD1. Germline V gene sequence: CDR1 SQVTM, CDR2 ANQGSEA. This CDR3 has 16 amino acids. V was pared by 3 bases and J by 7 bases, with 17 bases of the junction left unmatched.